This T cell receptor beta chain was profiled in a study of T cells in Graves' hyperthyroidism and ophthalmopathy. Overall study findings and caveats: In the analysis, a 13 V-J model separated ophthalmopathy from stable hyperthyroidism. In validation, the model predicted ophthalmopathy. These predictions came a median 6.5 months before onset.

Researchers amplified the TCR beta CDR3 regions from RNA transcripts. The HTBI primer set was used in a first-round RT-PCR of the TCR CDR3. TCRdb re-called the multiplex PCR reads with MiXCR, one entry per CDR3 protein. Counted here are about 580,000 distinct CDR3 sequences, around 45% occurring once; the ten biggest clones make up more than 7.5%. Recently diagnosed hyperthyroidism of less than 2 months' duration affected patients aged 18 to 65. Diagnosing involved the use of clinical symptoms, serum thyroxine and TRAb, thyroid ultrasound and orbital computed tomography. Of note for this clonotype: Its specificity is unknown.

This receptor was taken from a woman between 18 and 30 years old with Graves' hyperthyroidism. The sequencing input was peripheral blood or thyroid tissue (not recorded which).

CDR3 in amino acids: CAERPLGGDEQYF. The CDR3 nucleotides are TGTGCCGAAAGACCGCTCGGGGGCGACGAGCAGTACTTC. This sequence joins TRBV11-3 and TRBJ2-7; D tentatively reads TRBD1 or TRBD2 (6 bases each). Germline V gene lookup returns CDR1 SGHNT and CDR2 YENEEA. This CDR3 is 13 amino acids long. V was cut by 11 bases and J by 5 bases, with 19 bases left in between.